The T cell receptor beta chain described here comes from a study of T cells in Graves' hyperthyroidism and ophthalmopathy. Lactation, pregnancy, other autoimmune disease or uncontrolled infection excluded patients. Used for diagnoses were clinical symptoms, serum thyroxine and TRAb, thyroid ultrasound and orbital computed tomography. As to this clonotype: Its specificity is unknown.

Broader study findings: Onset of ophthalmopathy came a median 6.5 months after the model predicted it. Expanded thyroid clonotypes (above 0.001) were mostly also found in blood.

Using RNA transcripts as the source, TCR beta CDR3 regions were amplified. The HTBI primer set was used in a first-round RT-PCR of the TCR CDR3. MiXCR, run by TCRdb on the multiplex PCR reads, gives a single entry per CDR3 protein. Among just over 550,000 distinct CDR3 sequences listed, 46% were seen once. Trimming left V 6 bases short and J 6 bases short, with 14 bases between. The CDR3 length is 13 residues. CDR1 SEHNR and CDR2 FQNEAQ come from the germline V gene (reference sequence). The source is a woman aged 18-29 years with Graves' hyperthyroidism. Material for sequencing was peripheral blood or thyroid tissue (not recorded which). The genes are TRBV7-9 and TRBJ1-1; D may be TRBD1 (6 bases). For the CDR3, the DNA is TGTGCCAGCAGACAGGGAGCTCTGTCTGAAGCTTTCTTT. Amino acid sequence: CASRQGALSEAFF.